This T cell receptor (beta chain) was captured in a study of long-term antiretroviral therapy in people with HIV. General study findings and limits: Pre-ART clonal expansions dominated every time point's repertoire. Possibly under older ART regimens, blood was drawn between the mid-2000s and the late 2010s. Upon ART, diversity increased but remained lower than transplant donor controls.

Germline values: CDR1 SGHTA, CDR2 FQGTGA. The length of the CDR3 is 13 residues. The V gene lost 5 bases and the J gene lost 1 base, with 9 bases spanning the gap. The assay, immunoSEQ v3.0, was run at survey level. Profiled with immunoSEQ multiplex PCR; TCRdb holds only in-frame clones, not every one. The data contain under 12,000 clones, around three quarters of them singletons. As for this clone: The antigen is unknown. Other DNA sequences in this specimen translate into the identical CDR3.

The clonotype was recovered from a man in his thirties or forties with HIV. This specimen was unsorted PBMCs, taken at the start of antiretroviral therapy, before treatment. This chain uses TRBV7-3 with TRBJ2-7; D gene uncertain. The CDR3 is CASSLGFSYEQYF. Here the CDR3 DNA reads TGTGCCAGCAGCCTCGGCTTTTCCTACGAGCAGTACTTC. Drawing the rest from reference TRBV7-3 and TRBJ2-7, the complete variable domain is GAGVSQTPSNKVTEKGKYVELRCDPISGHTALYWYRQSLGQGPEFLIYFQGTGAADDSGLPNDRFFAVRPEGSVSTLKIQRTERGDSAVYLCASSLGFSYEQYFGPGTRLTVT.